This entry is about one T cell receptor (beta chain). This clonotype was seen only a few times. Its antigen is currently not known. Base qualities are not recorded, but no much larger clone differs from it by a single base. This sample was included in a study of blood T cells in healthy people across ages (dated by TCRdb to the mid-2010s). About the study as a whole: Template switching captured roughly one uniquely barcoded TCR beta cDNA molecule per two T cells in model experiments. The study analyzed two additional independent replicas of 1 million unique cDNA reads from the same blood draw for two donors, one aged 18 to 29 and one aged 80 or older. To track age-related changes in TCR beta repertoire diversity, the study relied on deep sequencing normalized with unique cDNA molecular identifiers. The donors were divided into four age groups: young (average around 16 years), middle-aged (approximately 39), aged (approximately 64) and long-lived (more than 75). Broad study findings and their caveats: Estimates of total diversity based on one million sequenced T cells were considered lower bounds and underestimates. Compared with the aged group, the long-lived group had more naive CD4+ T cells, fewer expanded clones and increased TCR diversity, suggesting age selection. The percentage of naive T cells measured by flow cytometry correlated strongly with observed TCR beta diversity. Observed TCR beta diversity per million T cells fell roughly linearly with age, and a significant reduction was already apparent by age approximately 40. Donor CMV infection status was unknown, potentially confounding age-related changes in expanded clonotypes. Because profiling used bulk unsorted PBMCs, naive and antigen-experienced compartments could not be compared conclusively.

The receptor library was made with 5' RACE. These reads were obtained on an Illumina HiSeq 2500. A second PCR of roughly 6 to 12 cycles was performed with a sample-barcoded 5' primer and a J-beta primer mix. A template-switch 5' adaptor carrying 12 random nucleotides introduced a unique molecular identifier onto each TCR beta cDNA molecule. Each sample yielded at least 3 million CDR3-containing paired-end reads. The Mint cDNA synthesis kit, primed by a TRBC-specific oligonucleotide, was used to synthesize first-strand cDNA from all RNA. After uracil-DNA glycosylase treatment, a first 18-cycle PCR used universal primers M1SS and BC2_uni_R on all cDNA. The study's processing was this. Normalization of each sample was performed by random selection of 1 million high-quality reads, each carrying a distinct molecular identifier. Instead of being binned into consensus sequences, reads that shared molecular identifiers were thrown out. MiTCR, run with a Q25 quality threshold and the strictest error-elimination algorithm, handled CDR3 identification, clonotype clustering and error correction. A nonparametric unseen species model with Euler transformation was used to estimate lower-bound total TCR beta diversity. Clones were called with MiXCR by TCRdb after fastp trimmed the public reads at Q25, and only in-frame beta chains were retained. Under each unique CDR3 protein, matching rows form one entry showing the most common genes and DNA. TCRdb's processing, not the authors', yielded these V and J calls. The sample table holds around 820,000 distinct CDR3 sequences, of which around 25% were seen once. The top ten constitute approximately 4% of the sample.

The CDR3 contains 15 residues, cysteine and phenylalanine counted. CDR3 DNA is the only sequence kept; it has 45 bases, read in frame from the first base. CDR1 and CDR2, looked up from the germline V gene, are SNHLY and FYNNEI. Germline trimming: 7 bases from V, 4 bases from J; junction bases outside gene matches: 10. The roughly 38 donors, aged roughly 6 to 95 years, were systemically healthy Caucasian individuals from Russia. Each donor gave approximately 9.4 milliliters of peripheral blood, drawn into EDTA-treated Vacutainer tubes. Ficoll-Paque density-gradient centrifugation was used to isolate PBMCs, with at least 6.5 million per sample. Trizol reagent was used to extract total RNA from the PBMCs, yielding at least 5.5 micrograms per sample. Naive CD45RAhigh/CD27high T cell percentages were measured by flow cytometry on a PBMC aliquot from every donor. These data were also filed under a second study, of T cells of mothers and their children. Per that second paper: The donors were nine systemically healthy Caucasian individuals, made up of three mothers and their six children. cDNA synthesis used all of the extracted RNA, with approximately 1.4 ug of RNA in each 15 ul reaction. In the second PCR, sample barcodes and 2-4 random nucleotides were introduced via the M1S primer. Over 10 million TCR beta CDR3 reads came from each mother, compared with a few million reads from each child. Thymic selection similarly shapes TCR recombination output in related and unrelated pairs, with minor effect from inherited differences. Normalized repertoire overlap in related mother-child pairs was always slightly higher than in unrelated mother-child pairs, but the difference was never significant. Persistent microchimeric T cell clones were not detected, at a sensitivity of around 100 clones per million clonotypes. In the study, deep NGS was used to compare the TCR beta repertoires of mothers and children, and features distinguishing related mother-child pairs from unrelated individuals were sought. On average, the children were approximately 11 +/- 4 years old, while the mothers were about 40 +/- 4 years old. Libraries were sequenced on Illumina HiSeq 2000 with 100+100 nt paired-end reads after adapter ligation with NEBNext reagents. To avoid cross-contamination, the mother libraries and the child libraries were prepared a month apart and sequenced in separate runs. For each donor, somewhere between 500,000 and 2,000,000 distinct TCR beta clonotypes were identified. Naive TCR beta clonotypes were estimated from low-frequency clonotypes matched to each donor's FACS-determined naive share, without sorting.

This receptor was obtained from a boy aged 5 to 17 in good health. The sequenced sample was blood. The chain couples TRBV2 to TRBJ2-5, with 9 bases in between that match TRBD2. The CDR3: CASIRSGGPGETQYF. The nucleotide sequence reads TGTGCCAGCATAAGGAGCGGGGGGCCTGGAGAGACCCAGTACTTC.